This passage covers 29 T cell receptor beta chains from one sample sequenced in a study of blood T cell repertoires in COVID-19. Produced via immunoSEQ multiplex PCR; TCRdb's table is partial and in-frame only. The table records tens of thousands of clones, more than 70% of them present only once. The source material was peripheral blood. These receptors originate from a woman aged 60-70 years with acute or convalescent COVID-19.

V and J are TRBV7-9 and TRBJ1-1; D remains ambiguous. Germline CDR1 and CDR2: SEHNR and FQNEAQ (reference sequence). Trimming took off 5 bases at V and 2 bases at J, with 12 bases between the two ends. The CDR3 length is 14 residues. The CDR3 bases are TGTGCCAGCAGCCTCTCCGTGGCCAACACTGAAGCTTTCTTT. It is translated as CASSLSVANTEAFF. Combining the CDR3 with reference TRBV7-9 and TRBJ1-1 gives the whole variable domain DTGVSQNPRHKITKRGQNVTFRCDPISEHNRLYWYRQTLGQGPEFLTYFQNEAQLEKSRLLSDRFSAERPKGSFSTLEIQRTEQGDSAMYLCASSLSVANTEAFFGQGTRLTVV.

The chain has TRBV15 and TRBJ2-1, with 8 bases identical to TRBD2. Germline CDR1 LNHNV, CDR2 YYDKDF (reference sequence). The CDR3 runs 15 residues. J gave up 0 bases and V 3 bases, and 1 base lay outside the gene matches. This CDR3 reads CATSRGTSSYNEQFF. The CDR3 DNA sequence: TGTGCCACCAGCAGGGGGACTAGCTCCTACAATGAGCAGTTCTTC.

As for this clone: A junction boundary mismatches the germline segment, possibly from a read error. The genes are TRBV6-1 and TRBJ1-5; 10 bases agree with TRBD1. Germline CDR1 MNHNS, CDR2 SASEGT. The CDR3 loop spans 17 amino acids. The CDR3 region is CASREDRGLLGNQPQHF. In DNA, the CDR3 is TGTGCCAGCAGGGAAGACAGGGGGCTTCTGGGCAATCAGCCCCAGCATTTT.

This clone showed up just a few times. The chain recombines TRBV5-1 with TRBJ1-2; TRBD1 might be the D (5 bases). The CDR3 extends over 16 amino acids. Trimming stripped 4 bases from V and 3 bases from J, with 19 bases between. Germline V gene sequence: CDR1 SGHRS, CDR2 YFSETQ. CDR3 DNA: TGCGCCAGCAGCCCGAGGGGAGGGTATACGGACTATGGCTACACCTTC. This translates into CASSPRGGYTDYGYTF.

This clone was picked up one time. The gene calls are TRBV25-1 and TRBJ1-3; D may be TRBD1 (6 bases). Germline-derived CDR1 and CDR2 are MGHDK and SYGVNS. CDR3 length equals 15 residues. V shed 5 bases and J shed 7 bases, with 18 bases lying between them. CDR3 protein: CASSRGGGQGNTIYF. The CDR3 coding sequence is TGTGCCAGCAGTAGAGGCGGGGGGCAAGGCAACACCATATATTTT.

The chain recombines TRBV6-5 with TRBJ1-2; possible D gene TRBD1, 6 bases. Germline V gene sequence: CDR1 MNHEY, CDR2 SVGAGI. CDR3 length: 14 amino acids. V gave up 6 bases and J gave up 2 bases, with 13 bases separating them. CDR3 protein: CASSLQGSNYGYTF. In DNA, the CDR3 is TGTGCCAGCAGCTTACAGGGCTCCAACTATGGCTACACCTTC.

The chain employs TRBV10-3 and TRBJ2-1, with 9 bases fitting TRBD2. The CDR3 length is 16 residues. The ends lost 2 bases at V and 1 base at J; junction bases unmatched: 3. The germline CDR1 and CDR2 sequences are ENHRY and SYGVKD. The CDR3 sequence is CAISELAGSSYNEQFF. CDR3 sequence (DNA): TGTGCCATCAGTGAGCTAGCGGGGTCGTCCTACAATGAGCAGTTCTTC.

V and J are TRBV6-6 and TRBJ2-5; D is possibly TRBD2 (6 bases). CDR3 length: 13 amino acids. Germline V CDR1 and CDR2: MNHNY, SVGAGI (reference sequence). Trimming removed 6 bases from V and 1 base from J, with 9 bases in between. The CDR3, as DNA: TGTGCCAGCAGACCCGGGGGCCAAGAGACCCAGTACTTC. Protein: CASRPGGQETQYF.

CDR3 region: CASRDGGVNAEAFF. In nucleotides, the CDR3 is TGTGCCAGCAGGGACGGGGGGGTTAACGCTGAAGCTTTCTTT. The chain has TRBV6-5 and TRBJ1-1; D perhaps matches TRBD1 (5 bases). CDR3 size: 14 residues. CDR1 is MNHEY, CDR2 SVGAGI, per germline. Trimming shortened V by 6 bases and J by 6 bases, and 17 bases separated the two germline ends.

The rearrangement uses TRBV10-3 and TRBJ1-2; D perhaps matches TRBD1 (6 bases). Trimming removed 4 bases from V and 2 bases from J, with 20 bases in between. The V gene's germline CDR1 is ENHRY and CDR2 SYGVKD. This CDR3 comprises 17 residues. This CDR3 reads CAISAGDMRGGNYGYTF. DNA for the CDR3: TGTGCCATCAGTGCTGGGGACATGCGGGGGGGGAACTATGGCTACACCTTC.

The chain uses TRBV3-1 (or the pseudogene TRBV3-2) and TRBJ1-1; D remains unclear. Germline CDR1 reads LGHDT; CDR2 reads YNNKEL (reference sequence). The CDR3 contains 12 residues. V dropped 0 bases and J dropped 9 bases, with 8 bases sitting between them. Here the CDR3 DNA reads TGTGCCAGCAGCCAAGATACTAGGCAAGCTTTCTTT. This sequence encodes CASSQDTRQAFF.

The CDR3 spells CASSRSWTSASYEQYF. The DNA for the CDR3 is TGTGCCAGCAGCCGGAGTTGGACTAGCGCTTCCTACGAGCAGTACTTC. V and J are TRBV3-1 (or the pseudogene TRBV3-2) and TRBJ2-7; 9 nucleotides match TRBD2. The germline gives CDR1 LGHDT, CDR2 YNNKEL (reference sequence). V lost 4 bases, J lost 1 base, and 8 bases stayed unmatched. This CDR3 contains 16 residues.

The chain couples TRBV6-2 or TRBV6-3 to TRBJ1-2, with 10 bases aligning to TRBD1. J gave up 4 bases and V 5 bases, and 1 base lay outside the gene matches. From germline, CDR1 is MNHEY and CDR2 SVGEGT. The length of the CDR3 is 13 residues. In DNA, the CDR3 is TGTGCCAGCAGTCGGACAGGGGGCTATGGCTACACCTTC. It encodes CASSRTGGYGYTF.

CDR3 in DNA: TGTGCCAGCAGCTTAGACAGGGAAGATAATTCACCCCTCCACTTT. Translating gives CASSLDREDNSPLHF. The gene calls are TRBV11-3 and TRBJ1-6; tentatively, D is TRBD1 (5 bases). CDR3 size: 15 residues. The V end lost 0 bases, the J end lost 5 bases, and 8 bases lay between the germline ends. Germline lookup yields CDR1 SGHNT and CDR2 YENEEA. Combining the CDR3 with reference TRBV11-3 and TRBJ1-6 gives the whole variable domain EAGVVQSPRYKIIEKKQPVAFWCNPISGHNTLYWYLQNLGQGPELLIRYENEEAVDDSQLPKDRFSAERLKGVDSTLKIQPAELGDSAVYLCASSLDREDNSPLHFGNGTRLTVT.

V is TRBV19 and J is TRBJ1-5; D not certain. The CDR3 has 14 amino acids. Looked up from germline, CDR1 is LNHDA and CDR2 is SQIVND (reference sequence). V was cut by 3 bases and J by 0 bases, with 6 bases left in between. The chain's CDR3 is CASSISFSNQPQHF. The CDR3 region has the DNA TGTGCCAGTAGTATTAGCTTTAGCAATCAGCCCCAGCATTTT.

V is TRBV7-8 and J is TRBJ2-3, with 13 bases lining up with TRBD2. CDR3 length: 19 residues. Trimming removed 7 bases from V and 1 base from J; junction bases left unmatched: 14. Germline V CDR1 and CDR2: SGHVS, FQNEAQ. CDR3 DNA sequence: TGTGCCAGCACCAAGGGCAGTGGACTAGCGGGGGCGCGCACAGATACGCAGTATTTT. Translating gives CASTKGSGLAGARTDTQYF.

This chain connects TRBV9 to TRBJ2-7; 9 positions agree with TRBD1. This CDR3 comprises 14 residues. Germline loops: CDR1 SGDLS, CDR2 YYNGEE. V was clipped by 0 bases and J by 2 bases; unmatched bases: 0. The CDR3 protein is CASSVGQGAYEQYF. The CDR3 nucleotides read TGTGCCAGCAGCGTAGGACAGGGGGCCTACGAGCAGTACTTC.

The chain carries TRBV10-1 and TRBJ1-3; no firm D call. The CDR3 has 13 amino acids. The germline V gene encodes CDR1 WNHNN and CDR2 SYGVQD (reference sequence). Trimming took off 5 bases at V and 2 bases at J, with 7 bases between the two ends. The CDR3 here is CASSPGPGNTIYF. CDR3 in DNA: TGCGCCAGCAGTCCAGGTCCTGGAAACACCATATATTTT.

The V call is TRBV5-6, the J call TRBJ2-1, with TRBD2 as a possible D gene (6 bases). V lost 3 bases and J 5 bases, leaving 18 bases between the germline ends. The V gene's germline CDR1 is SGHDT and CDR2 YYEEEE. The CDR3 runs 16 residues. CDR3 nucleotides: TGTGCCAGCAGCTGGCCCCTTTGGCGGGGTGACAATGAGCAGTTCTTC. Translated, it gives CASSWPLWRGDNEQFF.

The chain has TRBV29-1 and TRBJ2-1; tentatively, D is TRBD1 (5 bases). Germline CDR1 and CDR2: SQVTM and ANQGSEA. The V end lost 4 bases, the J end lost 2 bases, and 12 bases lay between the germline ends. This CDR3 has 14 residues. The CDR3 is CSVGQGFAYNEQFF. The CDR3 coding sequence is TGCAGCGTTGGGCAGGGATTCGCCTACAATGAGCAGTTCTTC.

The chain couples TRBV12-3 or TRBV12-4 to TRBJ1-1; maybe TRBD1 (6 bases). V shed 6 bases and J shed 1 base, with 9 bases lying between them. The CDR3 totals 13 residues. Here the CDR3 reads CASRSRGNTEAFF. CDR3 nucleotides: TGTGCCAGCAGGTCCAGGGGGAACACTGAAGCTTTCTTT.

V and J are TRBV12-3 or TRBV12-4 and TRBJ1-2; 8 nucleotides line up with TRBD1. J lost 4 bases, V lost 7 bases, and 5 bases had no gene match. There are 13 residues in the CDR3. CDR3: CASTRGHIYGYTF. CDR3 nucleotide sequence: TGTGCCAGCACCAGGGGGCATATCTATGGCTACACCTTC.

This clone was observed a few times. The chain combines TRBV7-2 with TRBJ2-1, with 7 bases identical to TRBD2. The CDR3 is made up of 15 amino acids. The V gene's germline CDR1 is SGHTA and CDR2 FQGNSA. The junction had 4 bases not matched to a gene; V was cut back by 3 bases and J by 2 bases. The CDR3 region has the DNA TGTGCCAGCAGCTTGTCAGCGGGGACCTACAATGAGCAGTTCTTC. The encoded protein is CASSLSAGTYNEQFF.

This chain uses TRBV5-4 with TRBJ1-1; D not resolved. CDR1 and CDR2 from the germline V gene are SGHNT and YYREEE (reference sequence). V lost 4 bases and J 2 bases, leaving 15 bases between the germline ends. This CDR3 spans 15 amino acids. The DNA for the CDR3 is TGTGCCAGCAGCGGCGTAACCGGGAGAAACACTGAAGCTTTCTTT. It yields the protein CASSGVTGRNTEAFF.

The chain employs TRBV3-1 (or the pseudogene TRBV3-2) and TRBJ1-1; D is undetermined. Deletions cut 5 bases from V and 5 bases from J, with 9 bases between. The CDR3 is 12 amino acids. Germline V gene data show CDR1 as LGHDT and CDR2 as YNNKEL (reference sequence). In DNA form, the CDR3 reads TGTGCCAGCAGCTCGGTCAGGACTGAAGCTTTCTTT. Protein: CASSSVRTEAFF.

The rearrangement uses TRBV28 and TRBJ2-1, with 8 bases lining up with TRBD2. J gave up 8 bases and V 5 bases, and 11 bases lay outside the gene matches. Looked up from germline, CDR1 is MDHEN and CDR2 is SYDVKM. The CDR3 contains 15 residues. CDR3 coding DNA: TGTGCCAGCAGTATCGTCGGGAGGGCCGTCGATGAGCAGTTCTTC. Its translation: CASSIVGRAVDEQFF.

The V and J genes are TRBV6-4 and TRBJ2-3; D may be TRBD1 (7 bases). The CDR3 sequence is 15 residues long. V dropped 5 bases and J dropped 0 bases, with 12 bases sitting between them. The germline V gene has CDR1 MRHNA and CDR2 SNTAGT. This chain's CDR3 is CASSPRGTSTDTQYF. DNA for the CDR3: TGTGCCAGCAGTCCCAGGGGGACTAGCACAGATACGCAGTATTTT.

The genes are TRBV28 and TRBJ2-7; D is perhaps TRBD2 (6 bases). Trimming removed 4 bases at V and 3 bases at J, with 22 bases between. Germline assignment: CDR1 MDHEN and CDR2 SYDVKM. This CDR3 contains 17 residues. CDR3 amino acids: CASSSRSKRAKYYEQYF. CDR3 bases: TGTGCCAGCAGTTCCCGGAGTAAGCGGGCCAAATACTACGAGCAGTACTTC.

J is TRBJ1-4 and V is TRBV5-1, with 7 bases that match TRBD1. The CDR3 consists of 16 residues. Germline V gene data show CDR1 as SGHRS and CDR2 as YFSETQ. The V segment lost 3 bases and the J segment 11 bases; nucleotides outside the gene matches: 16. The CDR3, as DNA: TGCGCCAGCAGCTATGGCGACAGGGACTTTGGTTTGAAACTGTTTTTT. Its protein is CASSYGDRDFGLKLFF.